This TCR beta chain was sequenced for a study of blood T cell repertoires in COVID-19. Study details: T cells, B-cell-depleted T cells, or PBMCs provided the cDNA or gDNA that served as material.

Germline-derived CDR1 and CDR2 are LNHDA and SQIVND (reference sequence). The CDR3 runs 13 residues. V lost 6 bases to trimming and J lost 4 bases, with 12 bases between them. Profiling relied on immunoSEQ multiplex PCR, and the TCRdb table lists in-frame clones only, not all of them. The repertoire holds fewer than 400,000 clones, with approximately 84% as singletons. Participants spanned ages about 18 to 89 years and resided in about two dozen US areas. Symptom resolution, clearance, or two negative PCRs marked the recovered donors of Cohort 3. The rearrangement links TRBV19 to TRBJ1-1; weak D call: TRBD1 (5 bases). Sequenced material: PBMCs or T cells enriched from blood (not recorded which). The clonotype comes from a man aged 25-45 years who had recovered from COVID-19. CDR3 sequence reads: CASRVDSRTEAFF. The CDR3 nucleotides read TGTGCCAGTAGGGTCGACAGCCGCACTGAAGCTTTCTTT.